This TCR beta chain was found in a study of OX40 agonist ivuxolimab in advanced cancers. Study-level background: The study treated patients with ivuxolimab, an agonistic anti-OX40 (CD134) antibody.

Study-wide points: It was not determined which antigens were specifically recognized by the peripheral T cells that had undergone clonal expansion. More expanded clones were found, on average, in CD8+ than in CD4+ T cells.

TCRdb's copy holds only in-frame clones and misses some; the assay was immunoSEQ multiplex PCR. The sample has about 80,000 clones; about 93% are singletons. To note about this clone: The antigen is undetermined.

This material consisted of CD4+ or CD8+ T cells sorted from blood, taken in a trial of the OX40 agonist ivuxolimab. This TCR came from an adult with an advanced solid tumor such as melanoma, head and neck, liver or kidney cancer.

The CDR3, as DNA: TGTGCCAGCAGCTTACCGACAGGGGGCTATGGCTACACCTTC. The encoded protein is CASSLPTGGYGYTF. The V gene is TRBV11-2, the J gene TRBJ1-2, with TRBD1 matching 9 bases. CDR3 size: 14 residues. Losses at the gene ends were 2 bases for V and 4 bases for J; bases not matched to a gene: 2. Germline CDR1 and CDR2: SGHAT and FQNNGV.